One and the same sample provided the 21 T cell receptor beta chains below, sequenced in a study of control samples from healthy donors and cancer patients. Produced via immunoSEQ multiplex PCR; TCRdb's table is partial and in-frame only. Among 40,000 to 45,000 clones listed, 60% to 80% were seen once. The sequencing input was formalin-fixed, paraffin-embedded tissue. Every receptor here comes from a male donor with melanoma.

The rearrangement uses TRBV6-6 and TRBJ2-7; 16 bases are a match to TRBD2. The CDR3 totals 17 residues. Per the germline V gene, CDR1 is MNHNY and CDR2 is SVGAGI (reference sequence). V trimming: 5 bases; J trimming: 7 bases; junction bases outside the gene matches: 11. CDR3 nucleotides: TGTGCCAGCAGTCGAAAACACGGGACTAGCGGGAGGGTAGAGCAGTACTTC. Residues: CASSRKHGTSGRVEQYF.

This clone was seen only a few times. The chain links TRBV11-2 to TRBJ2-7, with unresolved D. CDR3 length equals 12 residues. CDR1 is SGHAT, CDR2 FQNNGV, per germline. The V end was cut by 1 base, the J end by 9 bases, with 10 bases between. As DNA, the CDR3 is TGTGCCAGCAGCTTAGGGGTCTATGGGCAGTACTTC. Amino acid sequence: CASSLGVYGQYF.

V usage is TRBV10-3 and J usage is TRBJ2-3, with a possible D match to TRBD1 (6 bases). CDR1 ENHRY and CDR2 SYGVKD come from the germline V gene. V was pared by 0 bases and J by 2 bases, with 15 bases between. This CDR3 contains 17 residues. The CDR3 DNA reads as TGTGCCATCAGTGAGTCGATTGGCGGACAGCCCACAGATACGCAGTATTTT. Protein: CAISESIGGQPTDTQYF.

The chain links TRBV7-9 to TRBJ2-2; D assignment may be TRBD1 or TRBD2 (5 bases each). The CDR3 has 16 amino acids. V lost 5 bases and J lost 10, with 23 bases in between. Germline V gene lookup returns CDR1 SEHNR and CDR2 FQNEAQ (reference sequence). The CDR3 region has the DNA TGTGCCAGCAGCCCTCGGGGCAGGGAAGGATGGACGGAGCTGTTTTTT. The encoded protein is CASSPRGREGWTELFF.

V gene TRBV3-1 (or the pseudogene TRBV3-2) combines with J gene TRBJ2-2; a weak D match, TRBD1 (6 bases). V lost 3 bases, J lost 13 bases, and 15 bases lay in between. This CDR3 comprises 13 residues. Per germline, CDR1 LGHDT and CDR2 YNNKEL (reference sequence). For the CDR3, the DNA is TGTGCCAGCAGCCATGGGGGCAGTTCGGCGCTGTTTTTT. Translation gives CASSHGGSSALFF.

The chain couples TRBV7-8 to TRBJ2-7; D possibly matches TRBD1 or TRBD2 (5 bases each). Trimming took 4 bases from V and 7 from J, leaving 20 bases between them. This CDR3 comprises 15 residues. CDR1 is SGHVS and CDR2 is FQNEAQ in the germline V gene. CDR3 sequence reads: CASSYRDLLKGEQYF. CDR3 in DNA: TGTGCCAGCAGCTATCGGGACCTCCTAAAGGGGGAGCAGTACTTC.

The chain employs TRBV6-5 and TRBJ2-3, with D maybe TRBD2 (5 bases). Germline-derived CDR1 and CDR2 are MNHEY and SVGAGI. The CDR3 extends over 15 amino acids. V gave up 3 bases and J gave up 5 bases, with 15 bases separating them. CDR3 bases: TGTGCCAGCAGTTATCTGGGTGGGAGTGGAGATACGCAGTATTTT. Encoded protein: CASSYLGGSGDTQYF.

The chain couples TRBV29-1 to TRBJ1-1; no definite D call. Germline V gene lookup returns CDR1 SQVTM and CDR2 ANQGSEA. The CDR3 totals 12 residues. The V end lost 6 bases, the J end lost 2 bases, and 10 bases lay between the germline ends. DNA for the CDR3: TGCAGCGTCCGGCAGGCTAACACTGAAGCTTTCTTT. It yields the protein CSVRQANTEAFF.

The V gene is TRBV6-5, the J gene TRBJ1-4; 11 bases map to TRBD1. Trimming removed 7 bases from V and 8 bases from J; junction bases left unmatched: 6. Germline V CDR1 and CDR2: MNHEY, SVGAGI. The CDR3 runs 14 residues. CDR3 in amino acids: CASKGGTGGEKLFF. The CDR3 DNA sequence: TGTGCCAGCAAGGGCGGGACAGGGGGGGAAAAACTGTTTTTT.

The chain is built from TRBV24-1 and TRBJ2-3; a possible D gene is TRBD2 (5 bases). Germline CDR1 is KGHDR and CDR2 is SFDVKD. This CDR3 contains 14 residues. The V and J ends lost 5 bases and 2 bases respectively, with 10 bases between them. This chain's CDR3 is CATSGGLLTDTQYF. The CDR3 nucleotides read TGTGCCACCAGTGGAGGGCTGCTCACAGATACGCAGTATTTT.

The chain couples TRBV10-1 to TRBJ2-1, with TRBD1 as a possible D gene (5 bases). This CDR3 is 13 amino acids long. V lost 0 bases, J lost 8 bases, and 8 bases lay in between. Germline V gene lookup returns CDR1 WNHNN and CDR2 SYGVQD (reference sequence). Written as DNA, the CDR3 is TGCGCCAGCAGTGAGTCCCTAGGGGATGAGCAGTTCTTC. Encoded protein: CASSESLGDEQFF.

This chain links TRBV25-1 with TRBJ1-6; D is perhaps TRBD1 (6 bases). V was pared by 6 bases and J by 3 bases, with 6 bases between. In germline, CDR1 is MGHDK, CDR2 SYGVNS. This CDR3 has 13 residues. The CDR3 DNA is TGTGCCAGCAGGGACAGCTATAATTCACCCCTCCACTTT. Its translation is CASRDSYNSPLHF.

The chain couples TRBV18 to TRBJ2-7; TRBD1 aligns across 7 bases. The CDR3 consists of 15 residues. Germline-derived CDR1 and CDR2 are KGHSH and LQKENI. With 3 bases clipped from V and 5 bases from J, the junction kept 10 bases outside the gene matches. The chain's CDR3 is CASSPGTARLNEQYF. As DNA, the CDR3 is TGTGCCAGCTCACCTGGGACAGCCCGACTTAACGAGCAGTACTTC.

This chain connects TRBV5-1 to TRBJ2-1; D uncertain. Trimming cost V 4 bases and J 6 bases, with 11 bases left between them. The CDR3 covers 13 residues. CDR1 and CDR2 from the germline V gene are SGHRS and YFSETQ. CDR3 protein: CASSPFRPNEQFF. CDR3 DNA: TGCGCCAGCAGCCCCTTTCGTCCCAATGAGCAGTTCTTC.

The chain links TRBV11-2 to TRBJ2-5; maybe TRBD1 (6 bases). V gave up 5 bases and J gave up 1 base, with 14 bases separating them. CDR1 and CDR2 (germline): SGHAT, FQNNGV. The CDR3 runs 15 residues. This chain's CDR3 is CASSRQTGTQETQYF. The DNA of the CDR3 is TGTGCCAGCAGCCGCCAAACAGGGACCCAAGAGACCCAGTACTTC. Full variable domain (rest looked up from reference TRBV11-2 and TRBJ2-5): EAGVAQSPRYKIIEKRQSVAFWCNPISGHATLYWYQQILGQGPKLLIQFQNNGVVDDSQLPKDRFSAERLKGVDSTLKIQPAKLEDSAVYLCASSRQTGTQETQYFGPGTRLLVL.

The J gene is TRBJ1-5, the V gene TRBV7-6; the D gene is possibly TRBD1 (6 bases). The CDR3 loop spans 15 amino acids. Germline-derived CDR1 and CDR2 are SGHVS and FNYEAQ. V shed 5 bases and J shed 2 bases, with 13 bases lying between them. The CDR3 region is CASSPQGLGNQPQHF. The CDR3 region has the DNA TGTGCCAGCAGCCCACAGGGTTTGGGCAATCAGCCCCAGCATTTT.

The chain employs TRBV2 and TRBJ2-3, with TRBD2 matching over 9 bases. The CDR3 consists of 15 residues. J gave up 5 bases and V 2 bases, and 5 bases lay outside the gene matches. From germline, CDR1 is SNHLY and CDR2 FYNNEI. CDR3 nucleotide sequence: TGTGCCAGCAGTGAAATAATAGCGGGAGAAGATACGCAGTATTTT. It yields the protein CASSEIIAGEDTQYF.

V is TRBV20-1 and J is TRBJ2-1; no firm D call. This CDR3 spans 10 amino acids. Trimming removed 2 bases at V and 10 bases at J, with 6 bases between. Germline V gives CDR1 DFQATT, CDR2 SNEGSKA (reference sequence). The CDR3 sequence: CSARLEEQFF. DNA of the CDR3: TGCAGTGCTAGACTCGAGGAGCAGTTCTTC.

This chain uses TRBV10-3 with TRBJ2-7; D could derive from TRBD1 or TRBD2 (5 bases each). This CDR3 contains 14 residues. V was pared by 6 bases and J by 0 bases, with 12 bases between. Per the germline V gene, CDR1 is ENHRY and CDR2 is SYGVKD. CDR3 in DNA: TGTGCCATCAGAACCGGGACCTCCTCCTACGAGCAGTACTTC. This sequence encodes CAIRTGTSSYEQYF.

This clone was detected a few times. In nucleotides, the CDR3 is TGTGCCACCCGGGACAGGACCTACAATGAGCAGTTCTTC. Protein product: CATRDRTYNEQFF. This chain joins TRBV24-1 and TRBJ2-1; TRBD1 agrees at 8 bases. In germline, CDR1 is KGHDR, CDR2 SFDVKD. The J segment lost 2 bases and the V segment lost 9 bases, leaving 2 bases of the junction unmatched. This CDR3 contains 13 residues.

This clone was seen a few times. Here the CDR3 DNA reads TGTGCCAGCACCGGGACAATAGTGGGTAACCCCCAGCATTTT. The encoded protein is CASTGTIVGNPQHF. This sequence joins TRBV28 and TRBJ1-5, with D possibly matching TRBD1 (6 bases). Germline loops: CDR1 MDHEN, CDR2 SYDVKM. V lost 7 bases to trimming and J lost 10 bases, with 20 bases between them. This CDR3 has 14 amino acids.